This T cell receptor beta chain was retrieved from a study of T cell changes during pregnancy in multiple sclerosis. Using immunoSEQ multiplex PCR, the repertoire was profiled, and TCRdb retains in-frame clones only, with some absent. Of tens of thousands of clones in the sample, around 92% were seen once. Germline CDR1 reads SGHDN; CDR2 reads FVKESK. This CDR3 has 14 amino acids. With 0 bases clipped from V and 6 bases from J, the junction kept 1 base outside the gene matches. The source material was peripheral blood, sampled in the first trimester of pregnancy. The chain couples TRBV14 to TRBJ2-7; TRBD1 matches 11 bases. The sequence was collected from a female donor with multiple sclerosis, enrolled in a pregnancy study. CDR3 nucleotide sequence: TGTGCCAGCAGCCAAGAGGGACAGGGGGGCGAGCAGTACTTC. The encoded protein is CASSQEGQGGEQYF.